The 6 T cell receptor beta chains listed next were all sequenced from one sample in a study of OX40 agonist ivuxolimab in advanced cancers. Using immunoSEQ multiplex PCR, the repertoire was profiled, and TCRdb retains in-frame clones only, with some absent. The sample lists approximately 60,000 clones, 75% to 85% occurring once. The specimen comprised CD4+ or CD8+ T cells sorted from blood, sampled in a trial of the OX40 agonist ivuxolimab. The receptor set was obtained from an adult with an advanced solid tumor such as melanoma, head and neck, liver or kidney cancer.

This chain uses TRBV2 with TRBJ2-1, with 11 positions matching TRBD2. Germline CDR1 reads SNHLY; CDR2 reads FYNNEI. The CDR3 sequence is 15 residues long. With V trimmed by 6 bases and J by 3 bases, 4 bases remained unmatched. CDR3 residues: CASRLAGGVYNEQFF. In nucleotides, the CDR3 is TGTGCCAGCAGGTTAGCGGGAGGGGTCTACAATGAGCAGTTCTTC.

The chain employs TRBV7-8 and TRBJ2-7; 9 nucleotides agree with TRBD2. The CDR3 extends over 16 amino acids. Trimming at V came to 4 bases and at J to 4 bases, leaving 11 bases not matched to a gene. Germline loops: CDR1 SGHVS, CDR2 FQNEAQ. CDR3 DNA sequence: TGTGCCAGCAGCTCTAGAAGGCTAGCGGGGCTATACGAGCAGTACTTC. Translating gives CASSSRRLAGLYEQYF.

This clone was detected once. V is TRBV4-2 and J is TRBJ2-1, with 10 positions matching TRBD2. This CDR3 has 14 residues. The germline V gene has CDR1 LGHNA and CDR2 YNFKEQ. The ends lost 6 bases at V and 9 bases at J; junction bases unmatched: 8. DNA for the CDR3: TGTGCCAGCAGAGCTAGCGGGAGAACGCCTGAGCAGTTCTTC. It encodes CASRASGRTPEQFF.

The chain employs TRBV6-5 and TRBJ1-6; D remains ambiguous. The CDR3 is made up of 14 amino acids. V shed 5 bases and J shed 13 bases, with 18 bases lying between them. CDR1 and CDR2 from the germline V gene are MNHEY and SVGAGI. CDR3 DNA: TGTGCCAGCAGTGTCCGCCGGTCACTGGTTCCCCTCCACTTT. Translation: CASSVRRSLVPLHF.

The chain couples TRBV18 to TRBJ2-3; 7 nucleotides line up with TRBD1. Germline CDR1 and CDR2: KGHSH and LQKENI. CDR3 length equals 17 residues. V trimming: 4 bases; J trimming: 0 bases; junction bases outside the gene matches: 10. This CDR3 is CASSRTGQVKSTDTQYF. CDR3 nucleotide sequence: TGTGCCAGCTCACGTACCGGACAGGTCAAGAGCACAGATACGCAGTATTTT.

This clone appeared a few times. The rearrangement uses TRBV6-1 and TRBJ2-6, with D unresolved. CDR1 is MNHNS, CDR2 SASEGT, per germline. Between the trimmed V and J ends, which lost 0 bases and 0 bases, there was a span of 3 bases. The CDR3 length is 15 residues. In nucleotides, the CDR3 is TGTGCCAGCAGTGAAGCGCACTCTGGGGCCAACGTCCTGACTTTC. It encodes CASSEAHSGANVLTF.